A selection of T cell receptor beta chains follows, all from one sample in a study of graft-versus-host responses after intestinal transplantation. Their cognate antigens are unknown. Generated by immunoSEQ multiplex PCR, the TCRdb table keeps only in-frame clones and is missing some. The profile shows approximately 94,000 clones, about 90% of them singletons. Sample: unstimulated CD4+ T cells sorted from spleen or lymph node cells, taken before transplant. The receptors come from a human donor who was the organ donor for an intestinal transplant. The CDR3 runs from the conserved cysteine through the conserved F or W. The D gene is left open where the match is weak. Clone size, where shown, is once, few, many, or a class for clones that have expanded.

clone size,CDR3 length,D gene,V gene,J gene,CDR3 DNA,CDR3 protein
.,15,.,TRBV30,TRBJ2-1,TGTGCCTGGAGTGTAGGGATACGCTCCTACAATGAGCAGTTCTTC,CAWSVGIRSYNEQFF
.,15,.,TRBV2,TRBJ1-6,TGTGCCAGCAGCGGTAACGGACGGGATAGTTCACCCCTCCACTTT,CASSGNGRDSSPLHF
.,15,.,TRBV5-4,TRBJ2-3,TGTGCCAGCAGCGGGGGGCTGGCGACCACAGATACGCAGTATTTT,CASSGGLATTDTQYF
.,15,.,TRBV10-2,TRBJ1-2,TGCGCCAGCAGCCAAACCACCGGGTTCAACTATGGCTACACCTTC,CASSQTTGFNYGYTF
.,12,.,TRBV28,TRBJ1-2,TGTGCCAGCAGTTCGGTCGGTTCGTGGTACACCTTC,CASSSVGSWYTF
.,12,.,TRBV5-4,TRBJ2-5,TGTGCCAGCAGCTTCCTCGAGAAGACCCAGTACTTC,CASSFLEKTQYF
once,14,.,TRBV30,TRBJ1-3,TGTGCCTGGAGTAGAACCCGGACTAAAGACACCATATATTTT,CAWSRTRTKDTIYF
.,12,.,TRBV2,TRBJ1-2,TGTGCCAGCAGCCCCGGGAACTATGGCTACACCTTC,CASSPGNYGYTF
once,13,.,TRBV30,TRBJ1-6,TGTGCCTGGGATGGGGTCCGCAATTCACCCCTCCACTTT,CAWDGVRNSPLHF
once,15,.,TRBV19,TRBJ1-2,TGTGCCAGTAAATCTGGGGACCTCCTCCTTAGGGGCTACACCTTC,CASKSGDLLLRGYTF
few,16,.,TRBV4-1,TRBJ1-2,TGCGCCAGCAGCCAAAAAGATCGGACAGAGATGTATGGCTACACCTTC,CASSQKDRTEMYGYTF